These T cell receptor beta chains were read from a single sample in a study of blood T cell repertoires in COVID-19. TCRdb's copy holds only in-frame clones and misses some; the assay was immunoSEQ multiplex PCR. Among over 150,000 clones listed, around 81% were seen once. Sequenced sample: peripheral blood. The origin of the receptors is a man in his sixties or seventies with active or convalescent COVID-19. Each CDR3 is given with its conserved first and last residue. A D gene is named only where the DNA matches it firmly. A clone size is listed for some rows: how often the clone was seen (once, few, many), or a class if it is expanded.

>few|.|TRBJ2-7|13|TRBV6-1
TGTGCCAGCAGTGAAGGTAGCTCCTACGAGCAGTACTTC
CASSEGSSYEQYF
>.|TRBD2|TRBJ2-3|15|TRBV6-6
TGTGCCAGCCTAACCTTCGGGGGGGGCCAAGATACGCAGTATTTT
CASLTFGGGQDTQYF
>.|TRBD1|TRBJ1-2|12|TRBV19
TGTGCCAGTAGCGACAGGGGTTATGGCTACACCTTC
CASSDRGYGYTF
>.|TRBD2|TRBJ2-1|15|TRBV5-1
TGCGCCAGCAGCTTGGCCTTAGCGGGAATGGATGAGCAGTTCTTC
CASSLALAGMDEQFF
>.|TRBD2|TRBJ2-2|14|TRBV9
TGTGCCAGCAGCGTGGGGGGGTTCACCGGGGAGCTGTTTTTT
CASSVGGFTGELFF
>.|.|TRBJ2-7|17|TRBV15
TGTGCCACCAGCAGGGCCCCGGCCGGCAGGGGCGCCTACGAGCAGTACTTC
CATSRAPAGRGAYEQYF
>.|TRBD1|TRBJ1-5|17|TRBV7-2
TGTGCCAGCAGCTCCGGGACAGGGACTTTAAGCAATCAGCCCCAGCATTTT
CASSSGTGTLSNQPQHF
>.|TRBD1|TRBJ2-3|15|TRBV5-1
TGCGCCAGCAGCTCCGGGACAGGGGGCACAGATACGCAGTATTTT
CASSSGTGGTDTQYF
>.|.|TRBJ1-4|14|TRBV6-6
TGTGCCAGCAGTTACTCCCCGACTAATGAAAAACTGTTTTTT
CASSYSPTNEKLFF
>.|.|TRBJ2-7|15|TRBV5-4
TGTGCCAGCAGTTCACACCCGGGGAAGTCCTACGAGCAGTACTTC
CASSSHPGKSYEQYF
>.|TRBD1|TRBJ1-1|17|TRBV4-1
TGCGCCAGCAGCCAGCTTCTTCAGGGGGCTGGGAACACTGAAGCTTTCTTT
CASSQLLQGAGNTEAFF
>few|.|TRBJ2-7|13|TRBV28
TGTGCCAGCAGATACAGCAGAACCTACGAGCAGTACTTC
CASRYSRTYEQYF
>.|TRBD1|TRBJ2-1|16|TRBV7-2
TGTGCCAGCTCTCGGCAAACAGGGGGCGGCTACAATGAGCAGTTCTTC
CASSRQTGGGYNEQFF
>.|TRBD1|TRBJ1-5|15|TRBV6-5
TGTGCCAGCAGTTTCAGGACAGGGGCTGAACAGCCCCAGCATTTT
CASSFRTGAEQPQHF
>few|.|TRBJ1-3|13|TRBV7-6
TGTGCCAGCAGCTTAGGGTTCAGCGGCACCATATATTTT
CASSLGFSGTIYF
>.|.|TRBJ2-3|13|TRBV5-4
TGTGCCAGCAGCGATCCTAGCGTGGATACGCAGTATTTT
CASSDPSVDTQYF
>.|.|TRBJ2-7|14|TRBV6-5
TGTGCCAGCAGTTATGGGGGACTTAGCAACGAGCAGTACTTC
CASSYGGLSNEQYF
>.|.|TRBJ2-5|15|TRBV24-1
TGTGCCACCAGTGATTCCCTGGGGGGAGTGGAGACCCAGTACTTC
CATSDSLGGVETQYF
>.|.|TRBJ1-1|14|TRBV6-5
TGTGCCAGCCGAAAGCCCGACAGAGTCTCTGAAGCTTTCTTT
CASRKPDRVSEAFF
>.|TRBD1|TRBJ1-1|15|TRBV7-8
TGTGCCAGCAGCCAAACGGCAGGGGGGCACACTGAAGCTTTCTTT
CASSQTAGGHTEAFF
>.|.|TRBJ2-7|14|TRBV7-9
TGTGCCAGCAGCTTAGAGCCCCAGGCAACCCAGCCTCACTTC
CASSLEPQATQPHF
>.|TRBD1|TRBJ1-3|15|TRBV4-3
TGCGCCAGCAGCCGCCTACAGGGGTCTGGAAACACCATATATTTT
CASSRLQGSGNTIYF
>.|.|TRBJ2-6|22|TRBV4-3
TGCGCCAGCAGCCAAGAATCCGCGGCCGCGGGACGGATATCCTCTGGGGCCAACGTCCTGACTTTC
CASSQESAAAGRISSGANVLTF
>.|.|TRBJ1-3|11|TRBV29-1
TGCAGCGTTGTACGGGGAAACACCATATATTTT
CSVVRGNTIYF
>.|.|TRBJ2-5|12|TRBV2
TGTGCCAGCAGCATCATCCAAGAGACCCAGTACTTC
CASSIIQETQYF
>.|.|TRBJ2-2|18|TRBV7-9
TGTGCCAGCAGCTTAGGGGTTCTGTCTCTCAGGGACACCGGGGAGCTGTTTTTT
CASSLGVLSLRDTGELFF
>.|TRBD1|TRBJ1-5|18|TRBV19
TGTGCCAGTAGCCCCGGGACAGGGGACGGGGGCAACCGGCAGCCCCAGCATTTT
CASSPGTGDGGNRQPQHF
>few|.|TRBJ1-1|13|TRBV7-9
TGTGCCAGCAGCTTAACGGTGAACACTGAAGCTTTCTTT
CASSLTVNTEAFF
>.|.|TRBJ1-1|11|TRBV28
TGTGCCAGCAGTTTCCGGACTGAAGCTTTCTTT
CASSFRTEAFF
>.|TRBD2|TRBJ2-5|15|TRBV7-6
TGTGCCAGCAGCTTACTAGCGGGAGGGCCCGAGACCCAGTACTTC
CASSLLAGGPETQYF
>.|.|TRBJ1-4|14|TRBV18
TGTGCCAGCTCCCGGGACACAACTAATGAAAAACTGTTTTTT
CASSRDTTNEKLFF
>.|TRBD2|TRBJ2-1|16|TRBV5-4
TGTGCCAGCAGCTTGGCTAGCGGGGTATCCTACAATGAGCAGTTCTTC
CASSLASGVSYNEQFF
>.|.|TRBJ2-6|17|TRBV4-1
TGCGCCAGCAGCCAAGGCCAGGGGAGTGCTGGGGCCAACGTCCTGACTTTC
CASSQGQGSAGANVLTF
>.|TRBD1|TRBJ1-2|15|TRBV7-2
TGTGCCAGCAGCTCCCCGGGACAGGGGGCCTATGGCTACACCTTC
CASSSPGQGAYGYTF
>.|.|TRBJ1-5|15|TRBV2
TGTGCCAGCAGTGTGCTGGCAGGGGGCAATCAGCCCCAGCATTTT
CASSVLAGGNQPQHF
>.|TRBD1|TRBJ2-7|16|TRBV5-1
TGCGCCAGCAGGTGGGGCTCGACAGGGGTCGGCTACGAGCAGTACTTC
CASRWGSTGVGYEQYF
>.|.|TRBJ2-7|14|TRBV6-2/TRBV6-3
TGTGCCAGCAGTGGCAGGGGTCCTCCCTACGAGCAGTACTTC
CASSGRGPPYEQYF
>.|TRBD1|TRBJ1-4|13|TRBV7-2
TGTGCCAGCAGCTGGGACAGTAACGAAAAACTGTTTTTT
CASSWDSNEKLFF
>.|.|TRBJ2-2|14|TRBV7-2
TGTGCCAGCAGGTCGGGACTCAACACCGGGGAGCTGTTTTTT
CASRSGLNTGELFF